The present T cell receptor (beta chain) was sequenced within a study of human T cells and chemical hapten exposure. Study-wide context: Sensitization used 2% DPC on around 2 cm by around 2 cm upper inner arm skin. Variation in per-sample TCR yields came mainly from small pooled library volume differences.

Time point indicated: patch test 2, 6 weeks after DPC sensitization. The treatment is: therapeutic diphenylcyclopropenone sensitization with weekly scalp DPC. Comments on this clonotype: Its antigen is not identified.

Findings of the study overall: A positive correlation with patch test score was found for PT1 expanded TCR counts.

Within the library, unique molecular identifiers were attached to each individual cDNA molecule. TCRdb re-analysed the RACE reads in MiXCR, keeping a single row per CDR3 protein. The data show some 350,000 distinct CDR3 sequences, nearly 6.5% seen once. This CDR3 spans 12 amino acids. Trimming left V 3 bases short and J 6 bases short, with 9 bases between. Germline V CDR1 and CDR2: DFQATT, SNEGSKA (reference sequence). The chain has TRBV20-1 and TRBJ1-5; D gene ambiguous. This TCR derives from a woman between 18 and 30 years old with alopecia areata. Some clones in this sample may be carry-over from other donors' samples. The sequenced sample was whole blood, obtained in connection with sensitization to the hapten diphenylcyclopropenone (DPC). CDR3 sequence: CSASGVGQPQHF. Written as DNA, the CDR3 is TGCAGTGCTAGCGGGGTGGGTCAGCCCCAGCATTTT.